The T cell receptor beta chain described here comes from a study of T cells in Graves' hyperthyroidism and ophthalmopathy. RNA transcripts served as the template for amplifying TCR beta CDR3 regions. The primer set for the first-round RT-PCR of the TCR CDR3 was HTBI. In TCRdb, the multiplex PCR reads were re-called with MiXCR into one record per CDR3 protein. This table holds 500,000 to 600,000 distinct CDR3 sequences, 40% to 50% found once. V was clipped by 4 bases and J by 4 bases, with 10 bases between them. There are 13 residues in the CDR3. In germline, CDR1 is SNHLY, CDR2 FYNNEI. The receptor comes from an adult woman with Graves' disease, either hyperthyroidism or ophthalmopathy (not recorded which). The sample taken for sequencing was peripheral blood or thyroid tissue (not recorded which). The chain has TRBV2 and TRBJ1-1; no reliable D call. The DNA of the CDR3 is TGTGCCAGCAGTGGTGCGAAGTTCACTGAAGCTTTCTTT. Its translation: CASSGAKFTEAFF.